The TCR beta chain under discussion was sequenced for a study of metastatic and nonmetastatic thyroid tumors (TCRdb year 2020). Background on the whole study: Repertoires were compared across peripheral blood and tumor or nodule tissue samples from malignant and benign thyroid patients. The full study reports these points: In both blood and tumor samples, malignant tumors were reported to have significantly higher TCR beta diversity than benign nodules.

No patient had received any treatment before thyroid surgery. Using T-cell receptor beta sequencing, the study looked back at clinical samples from patients collected from 2012 to 2018. Via the germline V gene (reference sequence), CDR1 is MNHNY and CDR2 SVGAGI. Reading from cysteine to phenylalanine, the CDR3 counts 17 amino acids. Just the 51-base CDR3 DNA is kept, in frame starting at base 1. Unmatched junction bases come to 15, with V trimmed by 6 bases and J by 5 bases. This clone was seen repeatedly, ten times or more. Its target antigen remains unknown. No base quality values were provided; no much bigger clone lies one nucleotide off. Libraries were constructed by PCR. The sequencer listed for this sample is Illumina HiSeq 4000. High-throughput sequencing was used to profile the CDR3 region of the TCR beta-chain in every patient. Processing in the source paper ran as follows. CDR3 differences across clinicopathological groups were used to build a classifier for discriminating distant-metastatic papillary thyroid cancer patients. The Shannon index was used to measure repertoire diversity, and the Morisita-Horn index was used to measure how similar tumor and blood repertoires were. TCRdb's own reprocessing of the public reads used fastp at Q25 and MiXCR and kept productive beta chains. These V and J calls derive from TCRdb rather than the authors' analysis. This sample has about 70,000 clones in its table, and more than 15% of those were observed once. The ten most abundant clones make up around 13% of the sample.

Input material: blood. The origin of this receptor is a female donor with papillary thyroid cancer or a benign thyroid nodule (not recorded which). Some clones in this sample may be carry-over from other donors' samples. This receptor chain uses TRBV6-6 and TRBJ2-3; 9 bases in between match TRBD2. The bases read TGTGCCAGCAGACCCGCCGGGCGGGAGGGATCTTTAGATACGCAGTATTTT. It codes for CASRPAGREGSLDTQYF.